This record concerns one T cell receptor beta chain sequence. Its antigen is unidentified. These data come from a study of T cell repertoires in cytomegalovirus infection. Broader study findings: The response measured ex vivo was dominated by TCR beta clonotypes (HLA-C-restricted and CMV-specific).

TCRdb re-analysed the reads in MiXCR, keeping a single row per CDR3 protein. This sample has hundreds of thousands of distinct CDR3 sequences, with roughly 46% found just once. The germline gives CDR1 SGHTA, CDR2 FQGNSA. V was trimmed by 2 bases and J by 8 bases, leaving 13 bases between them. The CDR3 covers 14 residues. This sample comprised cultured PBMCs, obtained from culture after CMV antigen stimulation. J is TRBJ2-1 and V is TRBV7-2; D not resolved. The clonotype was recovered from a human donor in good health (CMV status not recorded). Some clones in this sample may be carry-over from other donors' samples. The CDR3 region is CASSLTLVMDEQFF. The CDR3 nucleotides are TGTGCCAGCAGCTTAACCCTAGTTATGGATGAGCAGTTCTTC.